These T cell receptor beta chains were read from a single sample in a study of blood T cell repertoires in COVID-19. The assay was immunoSEQ multiplex PCR, and TCRdb's table has in-frame clones only and misses some. The table lists about 100,000 clones, roughly nine tenths of them singletons. Sequencing input: peripheral blood. The source of these receptors is a woman between 50 and 59 years old with COVID-19, enrolled during active disease. Each CDR3 is given with its conserved first and last residue. D genes are given only for firm matches. Where a row states a size, it is once, few, many or the class of an expanded clone; other rows omit it.

d_gene,abundance,j_gene,v_gene,CDR3nt,CDR3aa
.,.,TRBJ1-6,TRBV6-5,TGTGCCAGCAGGTACCAGGGTAATTCACCCCTCCACTTT,CASRYQGNSPLHF
TRBD2,.,TRBJ2-1,TRBV27,TGTGCCAGCAGTTTGGGGGGGGATGAGCAGTTCTTC,CASSLGGDEQFF
.,.,TRBJ1-6,TRBV4-2,TGTGCCAGCAGCCAAGGGTGGGGGGAGAATTCACCCCTCCACTTT,CASSQGWGENSPLHF
.,.,TRBJ1-5,TRBV7-2,TGTGCCAGCAGCCGTACAGGGTCCCTTAGCAATCAGCCCCAGCATTTT,CASSRTGSLSNQPQHF
TRBD1,.,TRBJ2-1,TRBV5-1,TGCGCCAGCAGCTTGGCCGGGACAGGGTCGAATGAGCAGTTCTTC,CASSLAGTGSNEQFF
TRBD1,.,TRBJ2-1,TRBV15,TGTGCCACCAGCAGATGGGACAGCTATAATGAGCAGTTCTTC,CATSRWDSYNEQFF
.,once,TRBJ2-5,TRBV7-2,TGTGCCAGCAGCTCGGGACAATCTTGGGAGACCCAGTACTTC,CASSSGQSWETQYF
.,.,TRBJ1-4,TRBV7-2,TGTGCCAGCAGCTTAGAGTCACTTACTAATGAAAAACTGTTTTTT,CASSLESLTNEKLFF
.,.,TRBJ2-1,TRBV4-1,TGCGCCAGCAGTGCCCCAGGTATTATGGACAATGAGCAGTTCTTC,CASSAPGIMDNEQFF
TRBD2,.,TRBJ2-7,TRBV3-1/TRBV3-2,TGTGCCAGCAGCCAAGTGTCTAGCGGGAGCTACGAGCAGTACTTC,CASSQVSSGSYEQYF
.,.,TRBJ1-1,TRBV6-1,TGTGCCAGCAGTGATTCCGCCGCGGGGGAAGCTTTCTTT,CASSDSAAGEAFF
.,once,TRBJ2-5,TRBV25-1,TGTGCCAGCAGTGATCAGGGGTCAGGGGCGTACTTC,CASSDQGSGAYF
.,.,TRBJ2-2,TRBV19,TGTGCCAGTAGTACAACCCGTGGAGGGGTAAGGAACACCGGGGAGCTGTTTTTT,CASSTTRGGVRNTGELFF
.,.,TRBJ1-1,TRBV11-2,TGTGCCAGCAGCTTAAGGTTAGCCACTGAAGCTTTCTTT,CASSLRLATEAFF
.,.,TRBJ2-2,TRBV30,TGTGCCTCCAGACACCTAAACACCGGGGAGCTGTTTTTT,CASRHLNTGELFF